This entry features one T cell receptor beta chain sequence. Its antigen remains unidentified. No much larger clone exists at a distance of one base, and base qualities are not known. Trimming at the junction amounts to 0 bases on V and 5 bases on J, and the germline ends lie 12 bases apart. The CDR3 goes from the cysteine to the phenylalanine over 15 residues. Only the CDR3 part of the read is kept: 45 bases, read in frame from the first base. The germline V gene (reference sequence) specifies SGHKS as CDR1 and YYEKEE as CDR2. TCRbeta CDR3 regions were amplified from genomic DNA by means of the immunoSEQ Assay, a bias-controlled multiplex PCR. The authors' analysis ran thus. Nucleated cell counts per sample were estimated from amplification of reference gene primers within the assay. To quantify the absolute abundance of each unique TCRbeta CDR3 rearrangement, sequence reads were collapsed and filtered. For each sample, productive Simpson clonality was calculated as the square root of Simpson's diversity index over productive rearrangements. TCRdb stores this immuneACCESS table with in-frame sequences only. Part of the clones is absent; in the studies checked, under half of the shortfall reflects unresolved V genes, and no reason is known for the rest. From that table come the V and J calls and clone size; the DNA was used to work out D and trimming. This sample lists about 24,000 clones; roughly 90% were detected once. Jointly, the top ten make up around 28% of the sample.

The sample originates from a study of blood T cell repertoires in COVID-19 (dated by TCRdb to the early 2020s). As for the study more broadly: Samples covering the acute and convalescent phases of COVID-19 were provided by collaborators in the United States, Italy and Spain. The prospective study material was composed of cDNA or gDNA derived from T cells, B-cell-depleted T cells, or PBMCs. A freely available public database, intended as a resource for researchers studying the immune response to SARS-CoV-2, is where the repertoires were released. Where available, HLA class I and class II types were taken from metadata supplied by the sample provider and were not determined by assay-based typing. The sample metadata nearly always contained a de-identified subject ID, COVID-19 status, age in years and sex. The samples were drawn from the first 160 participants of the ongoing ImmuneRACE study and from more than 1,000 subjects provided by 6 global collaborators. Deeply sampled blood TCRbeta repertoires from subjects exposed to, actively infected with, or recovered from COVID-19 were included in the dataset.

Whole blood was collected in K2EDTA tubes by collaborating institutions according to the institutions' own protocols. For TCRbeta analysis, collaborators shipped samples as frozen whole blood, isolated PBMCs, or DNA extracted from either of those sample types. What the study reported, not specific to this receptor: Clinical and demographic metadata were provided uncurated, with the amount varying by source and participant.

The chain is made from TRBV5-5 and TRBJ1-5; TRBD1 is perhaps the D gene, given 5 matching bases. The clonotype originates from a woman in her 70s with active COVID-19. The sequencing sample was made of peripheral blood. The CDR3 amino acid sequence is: CASSLGGWGYQPQHF. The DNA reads TGTGCCAGCAGCTTGGGGGGCTGGGGTTATCAGCCCCAGCATTTT. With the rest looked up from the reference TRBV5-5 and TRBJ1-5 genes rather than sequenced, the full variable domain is DAGVTQSPTHLIKTRGQQVTLRCSPISGHKSVSWYQQVLGQGPQFIFQYYEKEERGRGNFPDRFSARQFPNYSSELNVNALLLGDSALYLCASSLGGWGYQPQHFGDGTRLSIL.